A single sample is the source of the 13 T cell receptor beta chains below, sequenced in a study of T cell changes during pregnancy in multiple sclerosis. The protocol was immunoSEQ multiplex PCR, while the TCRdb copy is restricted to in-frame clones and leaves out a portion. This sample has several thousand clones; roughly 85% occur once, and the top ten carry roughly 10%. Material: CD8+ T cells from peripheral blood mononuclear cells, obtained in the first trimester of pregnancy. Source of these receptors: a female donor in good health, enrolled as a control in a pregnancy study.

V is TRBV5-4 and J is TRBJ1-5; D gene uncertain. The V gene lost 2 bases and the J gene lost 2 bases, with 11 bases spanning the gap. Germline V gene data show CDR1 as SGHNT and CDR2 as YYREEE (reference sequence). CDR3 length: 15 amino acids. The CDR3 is CASSFGGRGNQPQHF. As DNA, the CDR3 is TGTGCCAGCAGCTTCGGCGGGAGAGGCAATCAGCCCCAGCATTTT.

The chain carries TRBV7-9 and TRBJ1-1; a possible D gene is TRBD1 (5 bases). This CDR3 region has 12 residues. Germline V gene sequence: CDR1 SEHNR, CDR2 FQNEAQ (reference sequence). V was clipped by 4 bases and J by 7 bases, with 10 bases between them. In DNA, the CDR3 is TGTGCCAGCAGCTCTAATACAGGTGAAGCTTTCTTT. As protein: CASSSNTGEAFF. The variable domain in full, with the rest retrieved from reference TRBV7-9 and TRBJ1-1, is DTGVSQNPRHKITKRGQNVTFRCDPISEHNRLYWYRQTLGQGPEFLTYFQNEAQLEKSRLLSDRFSAERPKGSFSTLEIQRTEQGDSAMYLCASSSNTGEAFFGQGTRLTVV.

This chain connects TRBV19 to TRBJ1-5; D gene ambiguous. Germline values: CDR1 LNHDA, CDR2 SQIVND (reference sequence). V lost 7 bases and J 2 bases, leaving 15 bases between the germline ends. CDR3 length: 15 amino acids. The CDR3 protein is CASTQTGWGNQPQHF. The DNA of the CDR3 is TGTGCCAGTACCCAAACGGGGTGGGGCAATCAGCCCCAGCATTTT.

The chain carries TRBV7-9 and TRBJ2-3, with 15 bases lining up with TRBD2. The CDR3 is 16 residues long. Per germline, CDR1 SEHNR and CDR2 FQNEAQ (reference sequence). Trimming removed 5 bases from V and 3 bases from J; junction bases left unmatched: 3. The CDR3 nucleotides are TGTGCCAGCAGCCGGGGACTAGCGGGAGGAACAGATACGCAGTATTTT. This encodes CASSRGLAGGTDTQYF.

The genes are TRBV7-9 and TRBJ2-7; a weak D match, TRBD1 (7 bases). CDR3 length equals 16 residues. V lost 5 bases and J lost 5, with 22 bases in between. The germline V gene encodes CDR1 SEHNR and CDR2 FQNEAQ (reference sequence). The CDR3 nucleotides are TGTGCCAGCAGCCGGTCGACAGGGAGGTTCGTGGACGAGCAGTACTTC. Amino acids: CASSRSTGRFVDEQYF.

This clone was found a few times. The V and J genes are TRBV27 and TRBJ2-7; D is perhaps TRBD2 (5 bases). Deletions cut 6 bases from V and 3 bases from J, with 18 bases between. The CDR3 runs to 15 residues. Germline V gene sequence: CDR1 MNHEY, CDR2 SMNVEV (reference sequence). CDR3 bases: TGTGCCAGCAGCACCTTGGCGGGTTCAAGCTACGAGCAGTACTTC. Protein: CASSTLAGSSYEQYF.

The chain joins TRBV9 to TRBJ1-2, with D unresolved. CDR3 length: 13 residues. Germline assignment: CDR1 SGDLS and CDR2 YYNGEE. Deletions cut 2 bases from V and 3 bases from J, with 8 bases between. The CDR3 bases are TGTGCCAGCAGCGTTGGGCAAGACTATGGCTACACCTTC. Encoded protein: CASSVGQDYGYTF.

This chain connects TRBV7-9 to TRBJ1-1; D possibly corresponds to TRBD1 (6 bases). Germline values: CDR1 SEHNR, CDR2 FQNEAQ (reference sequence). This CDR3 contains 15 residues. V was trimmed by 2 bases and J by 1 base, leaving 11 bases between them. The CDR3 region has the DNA TGTGCCAGCAGCTTATTTTCAGGGGCGAACACTGAAGCTTTCTTT. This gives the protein CASSLFSGANTEAFF.

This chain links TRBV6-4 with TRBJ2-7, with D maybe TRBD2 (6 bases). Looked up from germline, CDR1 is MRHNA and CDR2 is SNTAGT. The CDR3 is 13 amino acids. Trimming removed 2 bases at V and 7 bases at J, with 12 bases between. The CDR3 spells CASSDSEGGEQYF. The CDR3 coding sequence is TGTGCCAGCAGTGACAGTGAGGGAGGAGAGCAGTACTTC.

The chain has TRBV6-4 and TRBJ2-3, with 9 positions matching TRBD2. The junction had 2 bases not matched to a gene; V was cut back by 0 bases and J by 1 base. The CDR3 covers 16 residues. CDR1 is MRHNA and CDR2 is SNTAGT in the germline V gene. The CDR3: CASSDSASGGTDTQYF. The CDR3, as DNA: TGTGCCAGCAGTGACTCAGCTAGCGGGGGCACAGATACGCAGTATTTT.

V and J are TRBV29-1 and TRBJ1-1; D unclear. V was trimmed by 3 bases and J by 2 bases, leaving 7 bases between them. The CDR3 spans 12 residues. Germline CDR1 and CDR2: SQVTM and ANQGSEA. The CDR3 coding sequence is TGCAGCGTTGACGGGTTCAACACTGAAGCTTTCTTT. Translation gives CSVDGFNTEAFF.

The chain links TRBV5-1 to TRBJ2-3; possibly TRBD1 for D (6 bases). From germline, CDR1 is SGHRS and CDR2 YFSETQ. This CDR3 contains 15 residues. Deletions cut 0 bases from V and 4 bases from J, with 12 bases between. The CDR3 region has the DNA TGCGCCAGCAGCTTGGGAGGGCAGGGGCCAGATACGCAGTATTTT. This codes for CASSLGGQGPDTQYF.

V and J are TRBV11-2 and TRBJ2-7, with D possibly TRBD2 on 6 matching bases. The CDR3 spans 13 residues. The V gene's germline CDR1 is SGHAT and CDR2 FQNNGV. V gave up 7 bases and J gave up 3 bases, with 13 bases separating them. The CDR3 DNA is TGTGCCAGCACCGGGGGAAACTACTACGAGCAGTACTTC. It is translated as CASTGGNYYEQYF.